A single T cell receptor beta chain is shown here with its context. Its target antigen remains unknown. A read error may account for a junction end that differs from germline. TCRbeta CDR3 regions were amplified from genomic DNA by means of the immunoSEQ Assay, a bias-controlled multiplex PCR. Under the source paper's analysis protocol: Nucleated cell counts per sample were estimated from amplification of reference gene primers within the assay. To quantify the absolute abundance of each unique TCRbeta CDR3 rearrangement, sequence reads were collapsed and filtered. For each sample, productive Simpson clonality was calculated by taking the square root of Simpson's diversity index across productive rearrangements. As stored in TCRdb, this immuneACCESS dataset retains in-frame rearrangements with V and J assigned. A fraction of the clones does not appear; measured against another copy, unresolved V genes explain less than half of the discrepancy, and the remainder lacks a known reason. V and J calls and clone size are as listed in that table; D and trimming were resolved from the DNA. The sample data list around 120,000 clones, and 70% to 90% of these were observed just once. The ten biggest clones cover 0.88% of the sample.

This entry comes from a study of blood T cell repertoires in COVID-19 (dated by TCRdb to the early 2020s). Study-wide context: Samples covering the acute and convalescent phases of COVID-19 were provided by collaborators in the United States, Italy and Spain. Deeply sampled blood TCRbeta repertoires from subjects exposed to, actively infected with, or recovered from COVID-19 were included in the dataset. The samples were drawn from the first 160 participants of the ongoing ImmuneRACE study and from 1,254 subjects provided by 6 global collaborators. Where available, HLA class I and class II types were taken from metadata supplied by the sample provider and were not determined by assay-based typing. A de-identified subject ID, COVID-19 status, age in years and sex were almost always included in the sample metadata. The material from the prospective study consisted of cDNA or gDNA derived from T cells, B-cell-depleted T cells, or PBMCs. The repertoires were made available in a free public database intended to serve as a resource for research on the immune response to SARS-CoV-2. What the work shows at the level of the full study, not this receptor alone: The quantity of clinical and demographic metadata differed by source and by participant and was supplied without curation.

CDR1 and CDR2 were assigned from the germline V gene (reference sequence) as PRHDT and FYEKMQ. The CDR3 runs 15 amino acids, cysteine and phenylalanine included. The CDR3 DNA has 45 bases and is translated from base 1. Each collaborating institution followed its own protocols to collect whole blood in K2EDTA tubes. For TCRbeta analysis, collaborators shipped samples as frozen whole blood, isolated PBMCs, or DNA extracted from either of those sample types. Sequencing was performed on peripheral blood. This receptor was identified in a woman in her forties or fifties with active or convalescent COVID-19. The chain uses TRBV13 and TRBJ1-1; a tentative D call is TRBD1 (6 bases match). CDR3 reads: CASSLGGHPNTEAFF. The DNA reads TGTGCCAGCAGCCTAGGGGGACACCCGAACACTGAAGCTTTCTTT.